This TCR beta chain was profiled in a study of vaccination effects on CD4 cells after COVID-19. As for the study in general: Pre-vaccine samples were drawn 16 days and one week before the first dose. The culture medium for a few million PBMC per well included 9.5 to 10 IU/ml IL-2 and around 9.9 ug/ml peptides.

CDR1 LNHNV and CDR2 YYDKDF come from the germline V gene (reference sequence). V was trimmed by 1 base and J by 2 bases, leaving 10 bases between them. This CDR3 comprises 15 residues. On roughly day 9 of culture, CD4+ T cells were separated out. Cells had half their medium changed to IL-2 medium on days 3 and 7. Overall study findings and caveats: Clones that were induced by infection or by vaccine showed marked contraction late after vaccination.

With respect to this clone: The antigen is undetermined.

Clones were read by immunoSEQ multiplex PCR, and TCRdb kept only the in-frame ones, dropping some. This table holds tens of thousands of clones, about 69% found once. The chain uses TRBV15 and TRBJ2-3, with D unresolved. This receptor was obtained from a human donor who had a prior SARS-CoV-2 infection. The source material was CD4+ T cells from PBMCs cultured without peptide, sampled before COVID-19 vaccination. The CDR3 coding sequence is TGTGCCACCAGCAGAGGAGGCGGTGTCACAGATACGCAGTATTTT. Its protein is CATSRGGGVTDTQYF.